These 5 T cell receptor beta chains originate from one sample sequenced in a study of blood T cell repertoires in COVID-19. TCRdb keeps only in-frame clones here, not all; method: immunoSEQ multiplex PCR. Counted here are under 300,000 clones, more than 75% occurring once; the ten biggest clones make up under 3%. The sample was PBMCs or T cells enriched from blood (not recorded which). Source of these receptors: a woman in her 40s with acute COVID-19.

This chain uses TRBV7-2 with TRBJ1-3, with a tentative D call TRBD1 (6 bases). CDR1 is SGHTA, CDR2 FQGNSA, per germline. The CDR3 consists of 17 residues. V lost 2 bases to trimming and J lost 3 bases, with 17 bases between them. The CDR3 region has the DNA TGTGCCAGCAGCTTACACAGGGCGGGGGCTTATGGAAACACCATATATTTT. Amino acids: CASSLHRAGAYGNTIYF.

The chain carries TRBV28 and TRBJ2-7, with 8 bases aligning to TRBD1. The CDR3 length is 17 residues. V was pared by 3 bases and J by 7 bases, with 17 bases of the junction left unmatched. In germline, CDR1 is MDHEN, CDR2 SYDVKM. CDR3 sequence reads: CASSLGGQTGVLGEQYF. As DNA, the CDR3 is TGTGCCAGCAGTTTGGGAGGTCAGACAGGGGTCCTCGGAGAGCAGTACTTC.

This chain joins TRBV21-1 and TRBJ1-2; TRBD1, the table's D call, was not compared with the DNA. TRBV21-1 is noted as a pseudogene. This CDR3 contains 13 residues. The chain's CDR3 is CASSKKFTDFHTF. The CDR3 DNA is TGTGCCAGCAGCAAAAAGTTTACAGATTTCCACACCTTC.

This clone was seen once. The chain recombines TRBV29-1 with TRBJ2-7, with TRBD1 as a possible D gene (7 bases). Germline CDR1 SQVTM, CDR2 ANQGSEA. The V and J ends lost 6 bases and 3 bases respectively, with 12 bases between them. The CDR3 is 12 residues long. The CDR3 sequence: CSVEGAGYEQYF. Written as DNA, the CDR3 is TGCAGCGTGGAGGGGGCTGGCTACGAGCAGTACTTC.

Points on this clone: Compared with germline, one end of the junction differs, possibly owing to a read error. The genes are TRBV2 and TRBJ2-4; D unresolved. This CDR3 region has 10 residues. The germline V gene has CDR1 SNHLY and CDR2 FYNNEI. The CDR3 reads CASSDNVVTF. The CDR3 bases are TGTGCCAGCAGTGATAATGTTGTTACTTTC.